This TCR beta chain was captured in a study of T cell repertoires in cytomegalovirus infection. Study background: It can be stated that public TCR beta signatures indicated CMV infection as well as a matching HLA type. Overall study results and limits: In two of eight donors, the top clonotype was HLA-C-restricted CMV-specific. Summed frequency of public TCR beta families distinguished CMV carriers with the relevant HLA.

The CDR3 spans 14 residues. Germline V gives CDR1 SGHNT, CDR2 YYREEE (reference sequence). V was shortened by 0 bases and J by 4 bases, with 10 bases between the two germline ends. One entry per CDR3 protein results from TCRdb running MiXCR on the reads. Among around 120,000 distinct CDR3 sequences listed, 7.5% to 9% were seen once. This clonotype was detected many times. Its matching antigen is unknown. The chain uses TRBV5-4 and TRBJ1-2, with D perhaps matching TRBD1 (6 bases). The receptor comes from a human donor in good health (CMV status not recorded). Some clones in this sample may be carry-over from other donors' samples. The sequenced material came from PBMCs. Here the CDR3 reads CASSLARQVYGYTF. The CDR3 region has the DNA TGTGCCAGCAGCTTGGCCCGACAGGTCTATGGCTACACCTTC. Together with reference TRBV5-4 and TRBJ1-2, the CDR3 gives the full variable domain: ETGVTQSPTHLIKTRGQQVTLRCSSQSGHNTVSWYQQALGQGPQFIFQYYREEENGRGNFPPRFSGLQFPNYSSELNVNALELDDSALYLCASSLARQVYGYTFGSGTRLTVV.